The 29 T cell receptor beta chains below all came from one sample that was sequenced in a study of blood T cell repertoires in COVID-19 (TCRdb year 2020). Libraries came from the immunoSEQ multiplex PCR assay. TCRdb holds this immuneACCESS table with in-frame rearrangements only. Some clones are missing; in checked studies, unresolved V genes explain under half, and the rest has no known cause. This sample holds around 130,000 clones; under 85% were observed only once. The ten largest clones capture more than 9.5% of the sample. The sequenced sample was peripheral blood. The origin of the receptors is a man aged 35 to 55 with active or convalescent COVID-19.

The chain carries TRBV3-1 (or the pseudogene TRBV3-2) and TRBJ2-5; TRBD2 aligns across 8 bases. Per germline, CDR1 LGHDT and CDR2 YNNKEL (reference sequence). With V trimmed by 4 bases and J by 0 bases, 7 bases remained unmatched. The CDR3 consists of 16 residues. The CDR3 spells CASSLPGLGDQETQYF. In DNA, the CDR3 is TGTGCCAGCAGCCTTCCGGGACTAGGGGACCAAGAGACCCAGTACTTC.

V usage is TRBV19 and J usage is TRBJ2-1; 10 positions agree with TRBD2. Per the germline V gene, CDR1 is LNHDA and CDR2 is SQIVND (reference sequence). The CDR3 is 16 residues long. V trimming: 2 bases; J trimming: 8 bases; junction bases outside the gene matches: 9. The CDR3 DNA reads as TGTGCCAGTAGTATAAGGGGTAGCGGGGGGAGGTATGAGCAGTTCTTC. Amino acids: CASSIRGSGGRYEQFF.

The V call is TRBV6-5, the J call TRBJ1-1; no clear D. The V gene's germline CDR1 is MNHEY and CDR2 SVGAGI. The CDR3 length is 12 residues. The germline V and J ends were trimmed by 10 bases and 1 base, with 10 bases remaining between them. The CDR3 bases are TGTGCCATCCGATCAGGGAACACTGAAGCTTTCTTT. This encodes CAIRSGNTEAFF.

This chain joins TRBV14 and TRBJ2-7, with TRBD2 matching over 11 bases. Germline CDR1 reads SGHDN; CDR2 reads FVKESK. V was pared by 4 bases and J by 2 bases, with 10 bases of the junction left unmatched. The CDR3 length is 17 residues. CDR3 bases: TGTGCCAGCAGCCCCCCCCTAGCGGGGGGCAGAACCTACGAGCAGTACTTC. Amino acids: CASSPPLAGGRTYEQYF.

This chain connects TRBV6-5 to TRBJ1-6, with D unresolved. The CDR3 runs 13 residues. V lost 0 bases to trimming and J lost 10 bases, with 7 bases between them. CDR1 is MNHEY, CDR2 SVGAGI, per germline. In nucleotides, the CDR3 is TGTGCCAGCAGTTACTCGACTAGGTCACCCCTCCACTTT. Amino acids: CASSYSTRSPLHF.

V is TRBV2 and J is TRBJ2-3; the match to TRBD2 covers 13 bases. The CDR3 contains 20 residues. Unmatched junction bases numbered 18, after V lost 6 bases and J lost 3 bases. CDR1 and CDR2 from the germline V gene are SNHLY and FYNNEI. CDR3 region: CASSPPGPLAGGPLTDTQYF. Here the CDR3 DNA reads TGTGCCAGCAGCCCGCCGGGACCACTAGCGGGGGGGCCTTTGACAGATACGCAGTATTTT.

This clone occurred once. The same CDR3 can be traced to other DNA sequences in this sample. The rearrangement joins TRBV6-5 to TRBJ1-5; tentative D call: TRBD1 (5 bases). Germline CDR1 and CDR2: MNHEY and SVGAGI. Trimming pared 0 bases from V and 2 bases from J, leaving 8 bases between. The CDR3 is 15 residues long. The CDR3 nucleotides read TGTGCCAGCAGTTACTCGAAGACAGGCAATCAGCCCCAGCATTTT. It is translated as CASSYSKTGNQPQHF.

This clone is a singleton in its sample. V usage is TRBV19 and J usage is TRBJ2-2, with 8 positions matching TRBD1. The CDR3 runs 14 residues. V was clipped by 6 bases and J by 8 bases; unmatched bases: 8. CDR1 and CDR2 (germline): LNHDA, SQIVND (reference sequence). CDR3 DNA: TGTGCCAGTAGCATGAGACAGGGGAGAGGGGAGCTGTTTTTT. Its translation: CASSMRQGRGELFF.

The chain links TRBV5-1 to TRBJ1-1; TRBD1 agrees at 9 bases. CDR1 and CDR2 (germline): SGHRS, YFSETQ. After removal of 4 bases from V and 1 base from J, the junction contained 8 bases not matched to a gene. CDR3 length: 16 residues. Written as DNA, the CDR3 is TGCGCCAGCAGCCCCATGGACAGGGGACAGAACACTGAAGCTTTCTTT. It translates to CASSPMDRGQNTEAFF.

The rearrangement links TRBV20-1 to TRBJ2-7, with TRBD2 as a possible D gene (7 bases). V was shortened by 3 bases and J by 3 bases, with 12 bases between the two germline ends. Germline V CDR1 and CDR2: DFQATT, SNEGSKA (reference sequence). CDR3 length: 13 residues. CDR3 sequence (DNA): TGCAGTGCTAGTGCCGGGGGGCTCTACGAGCAGTACTTC. The encoded protein is CSASAGGLYEQYF.

The chain combines TRBV7-2 with TRBJ2-3, with 7 bases matching TRBD1. CDR1 is SGHTA, CDR2 FQGNSA, per germline. There are 16 residues in the CDR3. V lost 2 bases and J lost 5; bases outside the gene matches: 10. The CDR3 DNA reads as TGTGCCAGCAGCTTACTCGGCGAGGGGGCGGTAGATACGCAGTATTTT. It is translated as CASSLLGEGAVDTQYF.

The rearrangement joins TRBV9 to TRBJ2-6; D is unresolved. The CDR3 extends over 14 amino acids. Germline CDR1 and CDR2: SGDLS and YYNGEE. The V end was cut by 0 bases, the J end by 12 bases, with 13 bases between. CDR3 nucleotide sequence: TGTGCCAGCAGCGTAGAACTGTCCGCGTCCGTCCTGACTTTC. Amino acids: CASSVELSASVLTF. The full variable domain, in which reference TRBV9 and TRBJ2-6 provide the parts outside the CDR3, is DSGVTQTPKHLITATGQRVTLRCSPRSGDLSVYWYQQSLDQGLQFLIQYYNGEERAKGNILERFSAQQFPDLHSELNLSSLELGDSALYFCASSVELSASVLTFGAGSRLTVL.

The chain employs TRBV6-5 and TRBJ2-2; a weak D match, TRBD1 (6 bases). The CDR3 totals 15 residues. CDR1 and CDR2 (germline): MNHEY, SVGAGI. The germline V and J ends were trimmed by 5 bases and 0 bases, with 10 bases remaining between them. Here the CDR3 DNA reads TGTGCCAGCAGTCGGACAGCCGCGAACACCGGGGAGCTGTTTTTT. Translated, it gives CASSRTAANTGELFF.

This rearrangement joins TRBV25-1 to TRBJ2-3, with 11 nucleotides matching TRBD2. CDR3 length equals 16 residues. Per the germline V gene, CDR1 is MGHDK and CDR2 is SYGVNS. Losses at the gene ends were 10 bases for V and 3 bases for J; bases not matched to a gene: 12. The CDR3 sequence is CATRDRTSGGTDTQYF. CDR3 bases: TGTGCCACCCGGGACAGAACTAGCGGGGGTACAGATACGCAGTATTTT. The entire variable domain, with the rest obtained from reference TRBV25-1 and TRBJ2-3, is as follows: EADIYQTPRYLVIGTGKKITLECSQTMGHDKMYWYQQDPGMELHLIHYSYGVNSTEKGDLSSESTVSRIRTEHFPLTLESARPSHTSQYLCATRDRTSGGTDTQYFGPGTRLTVL.

The genes are TRBV6-5 and TRBJ1-1; tentatively, D is TRBD1 (6 bases). CDR1 is MNHEY and CDR2 is SVGAGI in the germline V gene. The CDR3 spans 14 residues. With 6 bases removed from V and 1 base from J, the gap between germline ends came to 12 bases. CDR3 DNA sequence: TGTGCCAGCAGCATTGGACAGACGAACACTGAAGCTTTCTTT. Its protein is CASSIGQTNTEAFF.

In its sample, this clone was seen many times. The V and J genes are TRBV10-3 and TRBJ2-2, with D maybe TRBD2 (5 bases). Germline CDR1 and CDR2: ENHRY and SYGVKD. V lost 7 bases and J 1 base, leaving 10 bases between the germline ends. The length of the CDR3 is 14 residues. CDR3 sequence reads: CAINPEVNTGELFF. For the CDR3, the DNA is TGTGCCATCAACCCGGAGGTGAACACCGGGGAGCTGTTTTTT.

The chain is built from TRBV27 and TRBJ1-6; no firm D call. Germline V gene sequence: CDR1 MNHEY, CDR2 SMNVEV (reference sequence). V lost 3 bases and J lost 0, with 12 bases in between. The CDR3 extends over 17 amino acids. CDR3 bases: TGTGCCAGCAGTTTGGATTGGTACAGCTCCTATAATTCACCCCTCCACTTT. Its translation: CASSLDWYSSYNSPLHF.

The chain employs TRBV7-9 and TRBJ2-7; possibly TRBD2 for D (6 bases). Germline CDR1 reads SEHNR; CDR2 reads FQNEAQ (reference sequence). CDR3 size: 13 residues. With 3 bases removed from V and 6 bases from J, the gap between germline ends came to 12 bases. The CDR3 sequence is CASSFPRGFEQYF. Here the CDR3 DNA reads TGTGCCAGCAGCTTCCCTCGGGGGTTCGAGCAGTACTTC.

This chain links TRBV30 with TRBJ1-1, with D uncertain. The CDR3 consists of 14 residues. CDR1 GTSNPN and CDR2 SVGIG come from the germline V gene (reference sequence). V gave up 1 base and J gave up 2 bases, with 11 bases separating them. The CDR3 reads CAWSAAGLNTEAFF. The CDR3 DNA reads TGTGCCTGGAGTGCAGCAGGATTAAACACTGAAGCTTTCTTT.

The CDR3 DNA follows: TGTGCTAGTGGTTTGGAATTAGCGGGGGGGCGACTTTATTTT. Translation: CASGLELAGGRLYF. V gene TRBV12-5 combines with J gene TRBJ2-3, with TRBD2 matching over 11 bases. CDR1 is LGHNT, CDR2 FRNRAP, per germline. The junction had 9 bases not matched to a gene; V was cut back by 1 base and J by 15 bases. The CDR3 contains 14 residues.

The J gene is TRBJ2-1, the V gene TRBV5-4; 9 bases agree with TRBD2. Germline V gives CDR1 SGHNT, CDR2 YYREEE (reference sequence). Losses at the gene ends were 0 bases for V and 2 bases for J; bases not matched to a gene: 3. The CDR3 totals 16 residues. The CDR3 DNA is TGTGCCAGCAGCTTGGTGCGGGGGGGCGCCTACAATGAGCAGTTCTTC. Translated: CASSLVRGGAYNEQFF.

V gene TRBV7-3 combines with J gene TRBJ1-4; tentative D call: TRBD1 (6 bases). The CDR3 runs to 15 residues. Germline lookup yields CDR1 SGHTA and CDR2 FQGTGA. V lost 5 bases, J lost 4 bases, and 14 bases lay in between. The CDR3: CASSPNGQINEKLFF. The DNA for the CDR3 is TGTGCCAGCAGCCCTAATGGACAGATTAATGAAAAACTGTTTTTT.

The rearrangement joins TRBV18 to TRBJ2-7, with D perhaps TRBD2 (6 bases). Germline V CDR1 and CDR2: KGHSH, LQKENI. Trimming stripped 0 bases from V and 9 bases from J, with 12 bases between. This CDR3 is built from 13 residues. DNA of the CDR3: TGTGCCAGCTCACCACCGGAGGGGACTGGGCAGTACTTC. It translates to CASSPPEGTGQYF.

The chain carries TRBV9 and TRBJ2-5, with 9 bases matching TRBD1. The J segment lost 4 bases and the V segment lost 4 bases, leaving 5 bases of the junction unmatched. The CDR3 sequence is 14 residues long. Germline-derived CDR1 and CDR2 are SGDLS and YYNGEE. The CDR3 bases are TGTGCCAGCAGCTCACAGGGGGCCGTAGAGACCCAGTACTTC. Translated: CASSSQGAVETQYF.

This chain links TRBV7-2 with TRBJ2-3; D remains ambiguous. The CDR3 covers 12 residues. The V and J ends lost 8 bases and 2 bases respectively, with 8 bases between them. The germline gives CDR1 SGHTA, CDR2 FQGNSA. The CDR3 protein is CASGLYTDTQYF. CDR3 coding DNA: TGTGCCAGCGGGCTCTACACAGATACGCAGTATTTT. Variable domain in full (rest from reference TRBV7-2 and TRBJ2-3): GAGVSQSPSNKVTEKGKDVELRCDPISGHTALYWYRQSLGQGLEFLIYFQGNSAPDKSGLPSDRFSAERTGGSVSTLTIQRTQQEDSAVYLCASGLYTDTQYFGPGTRLTVL.

This chain uses TRBV15 with TRBJ1-3; 9 nucleotides match TRBD1. Germline V gene data show CDR1 as LNHNV and CDR2 as YYDKDF (reference sequence). V lost 2 bases and J lost 2; bases outside the gene matches: 4. The CDR3 is 16 residues long. The CDR3 nucleotides read TGTGCCACCAGCAGAAACCGACAGGGGGCTGGAAACACCATATATTTT. This codes for CATSRNRQGAGNTIYF. Drawing the rest from reference TRBV15 and TRBJ1-3, the complete variable domain is DAMVIQNPRYQVTQFGKPVTLSCSQTLNHNVMYWYQQKSSQAPKLLFHYYDKDFNNEADTPDNFQSRRPNTSFCFLDIRSPGLGDTAMYLCATSRNRQGAGNTIYFGEGSWLTVV.

The chain carries TRBV5-5 and TRBJ1-3, with 7 nucleotides matching TRBD1. The length of the CDR3 is 14 residues. V dropped 4 bases and J dropped 3; count of bases not matched to a gene: 4. Germline V lookup: CDR1 SGHKS, CDR2 YYEKEE (reference sequence). The DNA for the CDR3 is TGTGCCAGCAGCATCGGACAGGTTGGAAACACCATATATTTT. Its translation: CASSIGQVGNTIYF.

This sequence joins TRBV27 and TRBJ1-1, with D perhaps matching TRBD1 (5 bases). The CDR3 spans 15 residues. V lost 2 bases, J lost 4 bases, and 14 bases lay in between. Per the germline V gene, CDR1 is MNHEY and CDR2 is SMNVEV (reference sequence). The DNA of the CDR3 is TGTGCCAGCAGTTTAACTGGGCAGGGTGGCACTGAAGCTTTCTTT. Protein product: CASSLTGQGGTEAFF.

The chain links TRBV2 to TRBJ2-7; a possible D gene is TRBD1 (5 bases). Looked up from germline, CDR1 is SNHLY and CDR2 is FYNNEI. V gave up 2 bases and J gave up 5 bases, with 10 bases separating them. The CDR3 loop spans 13 amino acids. The CDR3 DNA reads TGTGCCAGCAGTGAAATAGGGGCCCACGAGCAGTACTTC. This gives the protein CASSEIGAHEQYF.